The 9 T cell receptor beta chains below all came from one sample that was sequenced in a study of T cells in tumors and immune-related adverse events. Here immunoSEQ multiplex PCR was the method, and the copy in TCRdb shows in-frame clones only, minus some. The table shows around 22,000 clones, with about 90% occurring only once. The sequenced sample was lymph node tissue, obtained from a patient treated with anti-PD-1 therapy. The origin of the receptors is a female donor with metastatic renal cell carcinoma.

This clone was observed a single time. The gene calls are TRBV7-7 and TRBJ2-5; maybe TRBD2 (5 bases). CDR3 length equals 14 residues. Trimming shortened V by 2 bases and J by 7 bases, and 14 bases separated the two germline ends. Germline-derived CDR1 and CDR2 are SSHAT and FNYEAQ (reference sequence). This CDR3 is CASSLTRSKGTQYF. CDR3 nucleotides: TGTGCCAGCAGCTTAACTAGATCCAAAGGGACCCAGTACTTC.

The chain links TRBV4-2 to TRBJ2-1; TRBD2 aligns across 8 bases. Germline lookup yields CDR1 LGHNA and CDR2 YNFKEQ. V was clipped by 2 bases and J by 8 bases; unmatched bases: 14. This CDR3 region has 17 residues. In DNA form, the CDR3 reads TGTGCCAGCAGCCAATGGTCTCTTGTCGGGGGGGCCCATGAGCAGTTCTTC. Encoded protein: CASSQWSLVGGAHEQFF.

The rearrangement uses TRBV11-3 and TRBJ2-1; the D gene is possibly TRBD2 (6 bases). Trimming took off 4 bases at V and 2 bases at J, with 18 bases between the two ends. Germline CDR1 and CDR2: SGHNT and YENEEA. CDR3 length equals 17 residues. The CDR3 is CASSSLRVAATYNEQFF. The DNA of the CDR3 is TGTGCCAGCAGCTCCCTCCGAGTAGCGGCAACCTACAATGAGCAGTTCTTC.

The chain employs TRBV2 and TRBJ1-2; 12 bases map to TRBD1. The germline V gene has CDR1 SNHLY and CDR2 FYNNEI. V trimming: 7 bases; J trimming: 4 bases; junction bases outside the gene matches: 4. This CDR3 is built from 14 residues. The DNA of the CDR3 is TGTGCCAGCACCAGGGACAGGGGGCTCTATGGCTACACCTTC. It codes for CASTRDRGLYGYTF.

This clone turned up a few times. This chain joins TRBV27 and TRBJ1-5; D possibly corresponds to TRBD1 (5 bases). Germline V gives CDR1 MNHEY, CDR2 SMNVEV (reference sequence). Trimming took 5 bases from V and 2 from J, leaving 19 bases between them. The CDR3 has 17 residues. CDR3 in amino acids: CASSPNGPGFGNQPQHF. CDR3 coding DNA: TGTGCCAGCAGTCCCAATGGACCAGGGTTCGGCAATCAGCCCCAGCATTTT.

This rearrangement joins TRBV6-6 to TRBJ2-3, with D perhaps TRBD1 (5 bases). The germline V gene encodes CDR1 MNHNY and CDR2 SVGAGI (reference sequence). V was pared by 6 bases and J by 3 bases, with 16 bases between. The CDR3 runs 15 residues. The CDR3 loop is CASRSQGSGTDTQYF. The CDR3 DNA is TGTGCCAGCAGAAGTCAGGGATCCGGTACAGATACGCAGTATTTT.

The table lists this clone with a count of one. The chain has TRBV19 and TRBJ2-7; 7 bases match TRBD1. Unmatched junction bases numbered 8, after V lost 6 bases and J lost 3 bases. This CDR3 contains 14 residues. CDR1 is LNHDA and CDR2 is SQIVND in the germline V gene (reference sequence). The CDR3 DNA reads as TGTGCCAGTAGCCGGGACAGCCGAGTCTACGAGCAGTACTTC. Encoded protein: CASSRDSRVYEQYF.

This chain connects TRBV7-2 to TRBJ1-1; perhaps TRBD1 as D (5 bases). Deletions cut 1 base from V and 1 base from J, with 10 bases between. Germline V gene lookup returns CDR1 SGHTA and CDR2 FQGNSA. CDR3 length: 15 residues. The CDR3 loop is CASSLEGPRNTEAFF. CDR3 nucleotide sequence: TGTGCCAGCAGCTTAGAGGGACCCAGGAACACTGAAGCTTTCTTT.

The chain uses TRBV13 and TRBJ2-7, with a possible D match to TRBD1 (6 bases). CDR1 PRHDT and CDR2 FYEKMQ come from the germline V gene (reference sequence). The CDR3 is 14 residues long. Trimming removed 4 bases at V and 5 bases at J, with 15 bases between. The CDR3 region is CASSSNREADEQYF. CDR3 DNA: TGTGCCAGCAGCTCGAACAGGGAAGCGGACGAGCAGTACTTC. Looking up the rest from reference TRBV13 and TRBJ2-7 gives the full variable domain: AAGVIQSPRHLIKEKRETATLKCYPIPRHDTVYWYQQGPGQDPQFLISFYEKMQSDKGSIPDRFSAQQFSDYHSELNMSSLELGDSALYFCASSSNREADEQYFGPGTRLTVT.